This T cell receptor (beta chain) was observed in a study of blood T cell repertoires in COVID-19 (dated by TCRdb to the early 2020s). As for the study more broadly: Samples from collaborators originated in the United States, Italy and Spain and spanned both the acute and convalescent phases of COVID-19. The prospective study material was composed of cDNA or gDNA derived from T cells, B-cell-depleted T cells, or PBMCs. The repertoires were released in a freely available public database intended as a resource for research on the immune response to SARS-CoV-2. Nearly every sample came with metadata listing a de-identified subject ID, COVID-19 status, age in years and sex. Where HLA class I and class II types were available, the types were taken from metadata supplied by the sample provider, not from assay-based typing. Deeply sampled blood TCRbeta repertoires from subjects exposed to, actively infected with, or recovered from COVID-19 were included in the dataset. Samples were obtained from the ongoing ImmuneRACE study (first 160 participants) and from 1,254 subjects provided by 6 global collaborators.

The CDR3 runs 13 residues from the cysteine to the phenylalanine. Just the 39-base CDR3 DNA is kept, in frame starting at base 1. The CDR1 and CDR2 encoded by the germline V gene are MNHEY and SVGAGI. V is shortened by 5 bases, J by 0 bases, and the region joining them spans 8 bases. TCRbeta CDR3 regions were amplified from genomic DNA using the immunoSEQ Assay, a bias-controlled multiplex PCR. Under the source paper's analysis protocol: The number of nucleated cells in each sample was estimated by amplification of reference gene primers within the assay. To quantify the absolute abundance of each unique TCRbeta CDR3 rearrangement, sequence reads were collapsed and filtered. For each sample, productive Simpson clonality was calculated by taking the square root of Simpson's diversity index across productive rearrangements. TCRdb took over this immuneACCESS table, retaining in-frame rearrangements with V and J assigned. Such tables are incomplete; in checked studies, under half of the missing clones stem from an unresolved V gene, and the remainder is unexplained. That table is the source of V, J and clone size, and D and trimming were worked out from the DNA. A total of 83,000 or so clones appear in this sample, around 79% of them only once. 8.5% to 10% of the sample rests with the top ten.

Turning to this clone: The antigen it recognizes is unknown. Base-call qualities are not available, and no considerably larger clone is one nucleotide away.

Points the paper makes about the study in general: The quantity of clinical and demographic metadata differed by source and by participant and was supplied without curation.

Whole blood was collected in K2EDTA tubes by collaborating institutions according to the institutions' own protocols. For TCRbeta analysis, collaborator samples were shipped as frozen whole blood, as isolated PBMCs, or as DNA extracted from either sample type. This TCR was recovered from a woman of 80 years or more with acute or convalescent COVID-19. Here the chain combines TRBV6-5 and TRBJ2-7, with TRBD1 tentatively as D gene (5 bases match). Sequenced sample: peripheral blood. For the CDR3, the sequence is CASSLGASYEQYF. The DNA is TGTGCCAGCAGTCTTGGGGCCTCCTACGAGCAGTACTTC.